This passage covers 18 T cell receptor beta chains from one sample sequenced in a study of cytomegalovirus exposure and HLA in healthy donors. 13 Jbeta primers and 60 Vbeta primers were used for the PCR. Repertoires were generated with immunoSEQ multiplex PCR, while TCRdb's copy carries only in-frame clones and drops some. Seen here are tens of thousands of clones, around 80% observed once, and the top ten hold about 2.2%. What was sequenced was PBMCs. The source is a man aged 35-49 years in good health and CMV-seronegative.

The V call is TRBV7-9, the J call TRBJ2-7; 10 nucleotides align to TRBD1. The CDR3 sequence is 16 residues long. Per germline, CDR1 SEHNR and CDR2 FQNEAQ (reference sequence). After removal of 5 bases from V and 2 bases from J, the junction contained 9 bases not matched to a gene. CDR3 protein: CASSKRGTGATYEQYF. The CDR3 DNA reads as TGTGCCAGCAGCAAAAGAGGGACAGGGGCGACCTACGAGCAGTACTTC.

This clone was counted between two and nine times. This CDR3 reads CAISSGSEQFF. As DNA, the CDR3 is TGTGCCATCAGTAGCGGGAGTGAGCAGTTCTTC. The J gene is TRBJ2-1, the V gene TRBV10-3; 8 nucleotides align to TRBD2. V lost 5 bases and J lost 9; bases outside the gene matches: 0. Germline assignment: CDR1 ENHRY and CDR2 SYGVKD. The CDR3 has 11 residues.

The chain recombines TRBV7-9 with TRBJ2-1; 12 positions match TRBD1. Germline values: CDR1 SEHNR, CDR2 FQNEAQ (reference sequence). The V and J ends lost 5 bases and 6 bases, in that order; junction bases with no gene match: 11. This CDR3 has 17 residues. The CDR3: CASSIKPGQGASNEQFF. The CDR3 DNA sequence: TGTGCCAGCAGCATCAAACCGGGACAGGGGGCGTCCAATGAGCAGTTCTTC.

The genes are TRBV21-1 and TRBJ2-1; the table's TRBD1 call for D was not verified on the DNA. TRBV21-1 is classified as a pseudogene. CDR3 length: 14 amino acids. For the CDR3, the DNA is TGTGCCAGCAGCAACCCCGGGACAGGGGTTGAGCAGTTCTTC. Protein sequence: CASSNPGTGVEQFF.

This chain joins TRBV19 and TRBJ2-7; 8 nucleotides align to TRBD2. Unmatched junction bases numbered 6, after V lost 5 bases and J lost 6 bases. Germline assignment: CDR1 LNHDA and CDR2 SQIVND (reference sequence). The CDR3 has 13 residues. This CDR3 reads CASSPPGGVEQYF. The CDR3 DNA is TGTGCCAGTAGTCCGCCCGGGGGGGTCGAGCAGTACTTC.

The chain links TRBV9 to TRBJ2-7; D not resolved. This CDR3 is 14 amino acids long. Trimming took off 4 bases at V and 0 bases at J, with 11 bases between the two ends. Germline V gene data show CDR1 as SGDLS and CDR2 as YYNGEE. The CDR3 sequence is CASSSGDSSYEQYF. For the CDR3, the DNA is TGTGCCAGCAGCTCCGGAGATAGCTCCTACGAGCAGTACTTC.

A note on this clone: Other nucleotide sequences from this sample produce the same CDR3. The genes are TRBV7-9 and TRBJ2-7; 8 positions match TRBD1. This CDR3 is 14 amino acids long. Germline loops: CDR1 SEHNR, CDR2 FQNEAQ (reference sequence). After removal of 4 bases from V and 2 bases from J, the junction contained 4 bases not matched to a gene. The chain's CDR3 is CASSSGTGAYEQYF. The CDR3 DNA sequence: TGTGCCAGCAGCTCAGGGACAGGAGCCTACGAGCAGTACTTC. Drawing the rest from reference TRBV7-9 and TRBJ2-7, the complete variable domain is DTGVSQNPRHKITKRGQNVTFRCDPISEHNRLYWYRQTLGQGPEFLTYFQNEAQLEKSRLLSDRFSAERPKGSFSTLEIQRTEQGDSAMYLCASSSGTGAYEQYFGPGTRLTVT.

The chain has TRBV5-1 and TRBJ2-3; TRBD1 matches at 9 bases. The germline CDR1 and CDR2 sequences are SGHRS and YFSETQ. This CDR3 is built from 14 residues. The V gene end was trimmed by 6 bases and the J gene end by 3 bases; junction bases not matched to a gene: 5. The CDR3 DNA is TGCGCCAGCACACAGGGGGCGGGGACAGATACGCAGTATTTT. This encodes CASTQGAGTDTQYF.

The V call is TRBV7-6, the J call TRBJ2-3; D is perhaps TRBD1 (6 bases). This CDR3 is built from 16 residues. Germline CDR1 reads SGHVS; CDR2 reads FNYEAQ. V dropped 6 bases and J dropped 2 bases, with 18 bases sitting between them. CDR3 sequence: CASSPSQGSFTDTQYF. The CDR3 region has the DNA TGTGCCAGCAGTCCCTCCCAGGGGTCATTCACAGATACGCAGTATTTT.

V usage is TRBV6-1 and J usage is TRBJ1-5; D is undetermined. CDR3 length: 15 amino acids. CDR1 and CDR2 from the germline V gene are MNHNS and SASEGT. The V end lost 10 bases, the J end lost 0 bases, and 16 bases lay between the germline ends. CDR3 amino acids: CATNVGVYSNQPQHF. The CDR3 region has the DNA TGTGCCACGAACGTCGGGGTTTATAGCAATCAGCCCCAGCATTTT.

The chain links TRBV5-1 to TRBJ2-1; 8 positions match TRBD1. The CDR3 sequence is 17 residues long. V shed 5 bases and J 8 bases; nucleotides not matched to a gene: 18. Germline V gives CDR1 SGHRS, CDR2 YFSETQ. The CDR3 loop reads CASRPSGVRTGLDEQFF. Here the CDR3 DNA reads TGCGCCAGCAGGCCCTCAGGGGTCAGGACAGGGTTGGATGAGCAGTTCTTC.

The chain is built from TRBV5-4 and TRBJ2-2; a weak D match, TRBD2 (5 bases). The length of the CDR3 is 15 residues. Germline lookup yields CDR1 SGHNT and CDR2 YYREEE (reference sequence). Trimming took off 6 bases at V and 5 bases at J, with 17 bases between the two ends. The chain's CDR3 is CASTAERHHTGELFF. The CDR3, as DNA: TGTGCCAGCACCGCAGAGCGGCACCATACCGGGGAGCTGTTTTTT.

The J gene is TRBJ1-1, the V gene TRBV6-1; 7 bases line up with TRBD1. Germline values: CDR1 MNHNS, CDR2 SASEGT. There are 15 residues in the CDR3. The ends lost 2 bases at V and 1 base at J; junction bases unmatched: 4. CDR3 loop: CASSEIGQANTEAFF. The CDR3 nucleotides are TGTGCCAGCAGTGAAATAGGACAGGCGAACACTGAAGCTTTCTTT.

CDR3 DNA sequence: TGCGCCAGCAGCCAAGACTACAGCGGCTCCTACGAGCAGTACTTC. This encodes CASSQDYSGSYEQYF. The chain uses TRBV4-1 and TRBJ2-7; possibly TRBD2 for D (5 bases). This CDR3 spans 15 amino acids. Between the trimmed V and J ends, which lost 0 bases and 0 bases, there was a span of 9 bases. The germline CDR1 and CDR2 sequences are MGHRA and YSYEKL.

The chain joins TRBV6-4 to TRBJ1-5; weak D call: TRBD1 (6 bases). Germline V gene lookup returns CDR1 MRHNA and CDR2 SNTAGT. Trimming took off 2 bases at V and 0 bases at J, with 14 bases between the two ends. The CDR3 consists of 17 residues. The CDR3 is CASSDNRAYYSNQPQHF. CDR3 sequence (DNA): TGTGCCAGCAGTGACAACAGGGCCTATTATAGCAATCAGCCCCAGCATTTT.

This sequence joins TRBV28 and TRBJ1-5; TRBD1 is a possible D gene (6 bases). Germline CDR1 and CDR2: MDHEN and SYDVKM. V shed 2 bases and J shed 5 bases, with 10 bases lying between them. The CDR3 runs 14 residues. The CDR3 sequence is CASSLGRGHQPQHF. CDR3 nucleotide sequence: TGTGCCAGCAGTTTAGGCAGGGGCCATCAGCCCCAGCATTTT.

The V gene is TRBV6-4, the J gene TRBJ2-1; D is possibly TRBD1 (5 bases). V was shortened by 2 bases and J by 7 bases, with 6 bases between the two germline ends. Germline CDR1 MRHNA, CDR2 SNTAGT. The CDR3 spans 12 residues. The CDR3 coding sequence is TGTGCCAGCAGTGACGGGGCAAATGAGCAGTTCTTC. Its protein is CASSDGANEQFF.

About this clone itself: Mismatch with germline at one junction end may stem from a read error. This CDR3 reads CASSKEWSGGLYEQYF. The CDR3 region has the DNA TGCGCCAGCAGCAAAGAATGGAGCGGGGGACTTTACGAGCAGTACTTC. J is TRBJ2-7 and V is TRBV4-1, with 8 bases identical to TRBD2. This CDR3 region has 16 residues. The germline gives CDR1 MGHRA, CDR2 YSYEKL.